These 10 T cell receptor beta chains were sequenced from one sample in a study of T-cell reconstitution after alpha-beta-depleted transplantation in children. It was with unique molecular identifiers that the TCRbeta library was prepared. TCRdb analysed the PCR reads with MiXCR anew, one entry per CDR3 protein. The sample includes 700,000 to 950,000 distinct CDR3 sequences, 16% seen only once; the top ten take around 5%. Sequences were derived from PBMCs, mostly from graft donor cells, sampled 360 days after TCRalphabeta/CD19-depleted stem cell transplant. These receptors came from a male patient younger than 18 who had a stem cell transplant for acute lymphoblastic leukemia, so the T cells may come from the graft donor.

This clonotype appeared many times. The chain recombines TRBV6-4 with TRBJ2-3; tentative D call: TRBD2 (6 bases). From germline, CDR1 is MRHNA and CDR2 SNTAGT. V dropped 5 bases and J dropped 4 bases, with 16 bases sitting between them. CDR3 length: 15 residues. CDR3 nucleotides: TGTGCCAGCAGTCCTTCTGCGGGAAGCGCAGATACGCAGTATTTT. It specifies CASSPSAGSADTQYF.

The J gene is TRBJ1-2, the V gene TRBV9, with D uncertain. Deletions cut 0 bases from V and 4 bases from J, with 7 bases between. CDR3 length: 13 residues. The V gene's germline CDR1 is SGDLS and CDR2 YYNGEE. Here the CDR3 reads CASSVAMAYGYTF. CDR3 nucleotides: TGTGCCAGCAGCGTAGCTATGGCCTATGGCTACACCTTC.

This clonotype turned up a few times. The chain employs TRBV12-3 or TRBV12-4 and TRBJ2-1; 7 bases are shared with TRBD2. The length of the CDR3 is 13 residues. V lost 8 bases and J lost 7; bases outside the gene matches: 8. The CDR3 here is CASLNGDYNEQFF. The CDR3 bases are TGTGCCAGCCTCAACGGGGACTATAATGAGCAGTTCTTC.

The gene calls are TRBV4-1 and TRBJ2-7; D is uncertain. Trimming took off 4 bases at V and 0 bases at J, with 16 bases between the two ends. This CDR3 region has 16 residues. CDR1 and CDR2 (germline): MGHRA, YSYEKL. As DNA, the CDR3 is TGCGCCAGCAGCCGAGCGACAAGTATTAGCTCCTACGAGCAGTACTTC. Translated, it gives CASSRATSISSYEQYF.

This clonotype was counted between two and nine times. The chain links TRBV11-2 to TRBJ1-4; 9 positions match TRBD1. Looked up from germline, CDR1 is SGHAT and CDR2 is FQNNGV. CDR3 length: 12 residues. The V gene end was trimmed by 0 bases and the J gene end by 13 bases; junction bases not matched to a gene: 0. CDR3 amino acids: CASSLEGQGLFF. The CDR3 nucleotides are TGTGCCAGCAGCTTAGAGGGACAGGGACTGTTTTTT.

This clonotype was seen only a few times. The chain carries TRBV29-1 and TRBJ2-7, with TRBD1 identical over 12 bases. This CDR3 has 19 residues. The V gene end was trimmed by 4 bases and the J gene end by 5 bases; junction bases not matched to a gene: 21. CDR1 and CDR2 (germline): SQVTM, ANQGSEA. The CDR3 region is CSVADWGGTGGNPINEQYF. The CDR3 DNA sequence: TGCAGCGTTGCCGACTGGGGTGGGACAGGGGGCAATCCGATAAACGAGCAGTACTTC.

The chain combines TRBV12-3 or TRBV12-4 with TRBJ2-3, with 7 bases aligning to TRBD2. Trimming at V came to 8 bases and at J to 3 bases, leaving 5 bases not matched to a gene. CDR3 length: 13 residues. The CDR3 coding sequence is TGTGCCAGCGGGAGGGCCAGAACAGATACGCAGTATTTT. Encoded protein: CASGRARTDTQYF.

This clonotype was counted only a few times. This rearrangement joins TRBV9 to TRBJ2-7; 11 bases are shared with TRBD2. CDR1 and CDR2 (germline): SGDLS, YYNGEE. Trimming removed 2 bases from V and 7 bases from J; junction bases left unmatched: 5. The CDR3 runs to 14 residues. CDR3 nucleotides: TGTGCCAGCAGCGTTAGCGGGAGGGCTCGAGAGCAGTACTTC. Its translation is CASSVSGRAREQYF.

This clonotype was picked up many times. This rearrangement joins TRBV6-2 or TRBV6-3 to TRBJ2-7, with D possibly TRBD2 on 6 matching bases. Trimming took 0 bases from V and 3 from J, leaving 9 bases between them. CDR3 length: 14 amino acids. Germline values: CDR1 MNHEY, CDR2 SVGEGT. DNA for the CDR3: TGTGCCAGCAGTTACTCTGCGGGACTCTACGAGCAGTACTTC. Its protein is CASSYSAGLYEQYF.

This chain joins TRBV20-1 and TRBJ2-2; D gene unclear. The CDR3 is 13 amino acids. V dropped 2 bases and J dropped 4 bases, with 8 bases sitting between them. Germline loops: CDR1 DFQATT, CDR2 SNEGSKA (reference sequence). This CDR3 is CSARLALTGELFF. The CDR3 DNA sequence: TGCAGTGCTAGACTTGCCCTCACCGGGGAGCTGTTTTTT.